This TCR beta chain derives from a study of PD-1 blockade in mismatch repair-deficient tumors (dated by TCRdb to the late 2010s). For the wider study: Between September 2013 and late 2016, approximately 90 consecutive patients with about 11 mismatch repair-deficient cancer types, all previously treated and progressing, were enrolled in the trial. Tumor-associated T cell clones were tracked in the peripheral blood of patients responding to PD-1 blockade by deep sequencing of TCR CDR3 regions. The paper's findings and limits, for the study overall: Rapid expansion after pembrolizumab followed by contraction, generally before radiologic responses, was shown by tumor-resident clones, which were often undetectable in blood before treatment.

A note on this clone: It has no known antigen specificity. Per-nucleotide qualities are absent, and no much larger clonotype sits a single base away.

Preparation of the library involved the immunoSEQ multiplex PCR assay. TCRdb limited this immuneACCESS table to in-frame rearrangements with V and J called. A share of clones is missing; checked studies link under half to unresolved V genes, and the rest is unexplained. A total of around 110,000 clones appear in this sample, more than 60% of them only once. The ten largest clones represent about 4.7% of the sample. Mismatch repair deficiency was established in every enrolled patient by polymerase chain reaction or immunohistochemistry. Three patients who responded to pembrolizumab therapy underwent TCR sequencing. In the phase II trial, pembrolizumab PD-1 blockade was tested prospectively in advanced mismatch repair-deficient cancers, no matter which tissue of origin the cancers came from. Peripheral blood T cell samples were gathered serially, both before PD-1 blockade started and at multiple time points afterward. Blood sampling time points were reported as weeks after the first dose of pembrolizumab.

V and J are truncated by 3 bases and 5 bases respectively, leaving an intervening sequence of 13 bases. The germline V gene sets CDR1 to SGHTA and CDR2 to FQGNSA. The CDR3 starts with the cysteine, ends with the phenylalanine, and has 15 residues. The kept DNA is CDR3 alone, 45 bases in frame from the first base. This chain joins TRBV7-2 to TRBJ2-2; TRBD1 is a weak D gene call, 5 bases matching. Source: peripheral blood, taken 60 weeks after starting pembrolizumab. This receptor was taken from an adult with mismatch repair-deficient cancer. The DNA sequence follows: TGTGCCAGCAGCTTTGGCAGGGTTGATACCGGGGAGCTGTTTTTT. Translated, this gives CASSFGRVDTGELFF.